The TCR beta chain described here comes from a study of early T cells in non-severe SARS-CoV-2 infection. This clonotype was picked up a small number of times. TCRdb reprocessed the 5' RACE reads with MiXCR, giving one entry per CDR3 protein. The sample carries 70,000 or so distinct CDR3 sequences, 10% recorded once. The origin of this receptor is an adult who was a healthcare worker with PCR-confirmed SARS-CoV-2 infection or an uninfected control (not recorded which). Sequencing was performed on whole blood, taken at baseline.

CDR3 amino acids: CAWGTGGEKLFF. The CDR3 coding sequence is TGTGCCTGGGGGACAGGCGGTGAAAAACTGTTTTTT. The rearrangement uses TRBV30 and TRBJ1-4; 8 bases are a match to TRBD1. Germline assignment: CDR1 GTSNPN and CDR2 SVGIG (reference sequence). CDR3 length: 12 residues. Unmatched junction bases numbered 3, after V lost 5 bases and J lost 7 bases. The full variable domain, completed using reference TRBV30 and TRBJ1-4, is SQTIHQWPATLVQPVGSPLSLECTVEGTSNPNLYWYRQAAGRGLQLLFYSVGIGQISSEVPQNLSASRPQDRQFILSSKKLLLSDSGFYLCAWGTGGEKLFFGSGTQLSVL.